The 30 T cell receptor beta chains below were found in one sample sequenced in a study of T-cell memory formation after mild COVID-19 (dated by TCRdb to the early 2020s). The library was made by 5' RACE. The instrument was an Illumina NovaSeq 6000. TCRdb reran the public reads through fastp at Q25 and MiXCR, keeping productive beta chains. Each record represents a unique CDR3 protein, reported with the most common genes and DNA among its rows. This sample gives about 100,000 distinct CDR3 sequences in total; 11% of them show up just once. Together, the top ten hold approximately 40% of the sample. What was sequenced was PBMCs or a T cell subset sorted from them (not recorded which). The receptors shown here come from a man aged 18 to 35 who had mild COVID-19 (a few samples of this study predate the infection). The sample titles of this study are shuffled in the database, so cell type and time point are left out; the donor was told from shared clones.

This clonotype turned up a few times. This chain links TRBV3-1 with TRBJ1-6, with a weak D call TRBD1 (5 bases). CDR3 size: 17 residues. Germline V gene data show CDR1 as LGHDT and CDR2 as YNNKEL (reference sequence). V was clipped by 4 bases and J by 4 bases, with 17 bases between them. CDR3 residues: CASSPSVGTGYNSPLHF. In DNA form, the CDR3 reads TGTGCCAGCAGCCCCAGCGTTGGGACCGGTTATAATTCACCCCTCCACTTT.

Many counts were recorded for this clonotype. The chain has TRBV5-1 and TRBJ2-5; TRBD2 might be the D (5 bases). V dropped 0 bases and J dropped 1 base, with 10 bases sitting between them. Per germline, CDR1 SGHRS and CDR2 YFSETQ. CDR3 length: 15 amino acids. The CDR3, as DNA: TGCGCCAGCAGCTTGGTTCCGGGGAGCCAAGAGACCCAGTACTTC. It specifies CASSLVPGSQETQYF.

This clonotype was counted many times. This chain links TRBV9 with TRBJ1-1; D gene uncertain. Germline assignment: CDR1 SGDLS and CDR2 YYNGEE. This CDR3 has 15 amino acids. Trimming took off 0 bases at V and 5 bases at J, with 14 bases between the two ends. The CDR3 loop reads CASSVVESGVTEAFF. The CDR3 coding sequence is TGTGCCAGCAGCGTAGTTGAGAGTGGGGTTACTGAAGCTTTCTTT. The full variable domain, in which reference TRBV9 and TRBJ1-1 provide the parts outside the CDR3, is DSGVTQTPKHLITATGQRVTLRCSPRSGDLSVYWYQQSLDQGLQFLIQYYNGEERAKGNILERFSAQQFPDLHSELNLSSLELGDSALYFCASSVVESGVTEAFFGQGTRLTVV.

A few counts support this clonotype. The V call is TRBV28, the J call TRBJ1-1; possible D gene TRBD1, 5 bases. CDR3 length: 13 amino acids. Looked up from germline, CDR1 is MDHEN and CDR2 is SYDVKM. Trimming removed 2 bases at V and 4 bases at J, with 8 bases between. DNA for the CDR3: TGTGCCAGCAGTTTAGGGGGAAGCACTGAAGCTTTCTTT. As protein: CASSLGGSTEAFF.

This clonotype was recorded a few times. This rearrangement joins TRBV11-2 to TRBJ2-1; TRBD1 matches at 7 bases. The germline V gene encodes CDR1 SGHAT and CDR2 FQNNGV. Losses at the gene ends were 1 base for V and 5 bases for J; bases not matched to a gene: 8. The CDR3 runs to 16 residues. CDR3 protein: CASSLGGTVINNEQFF. The CDR3 DNA is TGTGCCAGCAGCTTAGGAGGGACAGTGATCAACAATGAGCAGTTCTTC.

J is TRBJ2-5 and V is TRBV5-4, with a tentative D call TRBD1 (6 bases). Germline V lookup: CDR1 SGHNT, CDR2 YYREEE (reference sequence). The length of the CDR3 is 14 residues. V dropped 0 bases and J dropped 0 bases, with 6 bases sitting between them. The DNA of the CDR3 is TGTGCCAGCAGCTTGGGGACAGACCAAGAGACCCAGTACTTC. Translating it yields CASSLGTDQETQYF.

V and J are TRBV6-5 and TRBJ2-5, with no clear D. There are 13 residues in the CDR3. The germline V gene encodes CDR1 MNHEY and CDR2 SVGAGI. V was pared by 2 bases and J by 6 bases, with 10 bases between. The CDR3 here is CASSYNPRQTQYF. CDR3 bases: TGTGCCAGCAGTTACAACCCTCGGCAGACCCAGTACTTC.

In this sample, this clonotype turned up many times. The chain carries TRBV4-2 and TRBJ2-1, with TRBD1 identical over 11 bases. The CDR3 spans 16 residues. Germline lookup yields CDR1 LGHNA and CDR2 YNFKEQ. V was clipped by 0 bases and J by 5 bases; unmatched bases: 3. CDR3 coding DNA: TGTGCCAGCAGCCAAGATGGGACAGGGGGGAACAATGAGCAGTTCTTC. It translates to CASSQDGTGGNNEQFF.

There are a few counts of this clonotype. The rearrangement joins TRBV6-6 to TRBJ1-3, with TRBD1 as a possible D gene (5 bases). Between the trimmed V and J ends, which lost 7 bases and 4 bases, there was a span of 11 bases. CDR3 size: 13 residues. Looked up from germline, CDR1 is MNHNY and CDR2 is SVGAGI (reference sequence). DNA for the CDR3: TGTGCCAGCATGGCAGGGATAGGAAACACCATATATTTT. Its protein is CASMAGIGNTIYF.

This clonotype was seen only a few times. The chain links TRBV7-9 to TRBJ2-5; 10 nucleotides match TRBD1. The CDR3 spans 15 residues. Germline lookup yields CDR1 SEHNR and CDR2 FQNEAQ (reference sequence). Trimming cost V 4 bases and J 4 bases; bases outside gene matches: 6. The CDR3 bases are TGTGCCAGCAGCTGGGGACAGGGGATCGTAGAGACCCAGTACTTC. Its protein product is CASSWGQGIVETQYF.

This clonotype was seen ten or more times. The chain carries TRBV7-2 and TRBJ2-7; D not resolved. There are 13 residues in the CDR3. Germline lookup yields CDR1 SGHTA and CDR2 FQGNSA. Trimming left V 4 bases short and J 2 bases short, with 9 bases between. This CDR3 is CASSSPLPYEQYF. CDR3 DNA sequence: TGTGCCAGCAGCTCGCCCCTTCCCTACGAGCAGTACTTC.

The sample holds many counts of this clonotype. The chain uses TRBV28 and TRBJ2-2, with 9 positions matching TRBD2. This CDR3 is built from 16 residues. After removal of 4 bases from V and 3 bases from J, the junction contained 6 bases not matched to a gene. Looked up from germline, CDR1 is MDHEN and CDR2 is SYDVKM. CDR3 coding DNA: TGTGCCAGCAGTTCCATAGCGGGGGCGGACACCGGGGAGCTGTTTTTT. Translating gives CASSSIAGADTGELFF.

Only a few counts were recorded for this clonotype. The chain joins TRBV12-3 or TRBV12-4 to TRBJ1-2, with D hard to call. Trimming shortened V by 5 bases and J by 6 bases, and 10 bases separated the two germline ends. CDR3 length equals 12 residues. This CDR3 is CASSGEADGYTF. In DNA, the CDR3 is TGTGCCAGCAGTGGGGAGGCGGATGGCTACACCTTC.

This clonotype was observed a few times. The chain is built from TRBV28 and TRBJ1-6; D might be TRBD1 (5 bases). Germline V gene lookup returns CDR1 MDHEN and CDR2 SYDVKM. CDR3 size: 15 residues. Trimming pared 8 bases from V and 9 bases from J, leaving 20 bases between. The CDR3 nucleotides read TGTGCCAGCTCCTTAGGGCAGGGACGGGGTTCACCCCTCCACTTT. This codes for CASSLGQGRGSPLHF.

This rearrangement joins TRBV4-1 to TRBJ1-5; D might be TRBD1 (6 bases). The V end lost 0 bases, the J end lost 7 bases, and 13 bases lay between the germline ends. The CDR3 runs to 15 residues. Germline values: CDR1 MGHRA, CDR2 YSYEKL. The chain's CDR3 is CASSQDRGEWQPQHF. The CDR3 region has the DNA TGCGCCAGCAGCCAAGATAGGGGGGAGTGGCAGCCCCAGCATTTT.

This clonotype occurred a few times. V gene TRBV7-9 combines with J gene TRBJ1-2; the D gene is possibly TRBD1 (6 bases). The CDR3 totals 14 residues. CDR1 and CDR2 (germline): SEHNR, FQNEAQ (reference sequence). The V end lost 4 bases, the J end lost 3 bases, and 12 bases lay between the germline ends. The CDR3 loop is CASSYLDSDYGYTF. As DNA, the CDR3 is TGTGCCAGCAGCTACCTGGACAGTGACTATGGCTACACCTTC.

The CDR3 is CASSQVGGRAKNIQYF. CDR3 nucleotides: TGTGCCAGCAGCCAAGTCGGCGGGAGAGCCAAAAACATTCAGTACTTC. The V call is TRBV14, the J call TRBJ2-4; 7 positions match TRBD2. Trimming took 1 base from V and 0 from J; bases not matched to a gene: 3. Per germline, CDR1 SGHDN and CDR2 FVKESK. This CDR3 has 16 amino acids.

This clonotype was observed at least ten times. CDR3 loop: CASSLGTGRYEQYF. The CDR3 DNA sequence: TGTGCCAGCAGTTTAGGGACAGGGAGGTACGAGCAGTACTTC. The rearrangement joins TRBV12-3 or TRBV12-4 to TRBJ2-7, with 8 bases matching TRBD1. The CDR3 runs to 14 residues. V trimming: 1 base; J trimming: 4 bases; junction bases outside the gene matches: 3.

In its sample, this clonotype was seen a few times. The V call is TRBV27, the J call TRBJ2-2; tentative D call: TRBD1 (5 bases). Trimming cost V 6 bases and J 6 bases, with 8 bases left between them. The CDR3 contains 12 residues. Germline CDR1 MNHEY, CDR2 SMNVEV (reference sequence). The CDR3 DNA follows: TGTGCCAGCAGGGTAGGGGCCGGGGAGCTGTTTTTT. Translated, it gives CASRVGAGELFF.

The DNA for the CDR3 is TGTGCCAGCAGTTTGGCGTCTACCTACGAGCAGTACGTC. Translated, it gives CASSLASTYEQYV. The gene calls are TRBV28 and TRBJ2-7; D gene uncertain. The germline gives CDR1 MDHEN, CDR2 SYDVKM. Trimming removed 3 bases at V and 2 bases at J, with 8 bases between. The CDR3 is made up of 13 amino acids.

This clonotype was seen more than once but under ten times. The chain combines TRBV4-1 with TRBJ2-1, with D unresolved. Trimming removed 6 bases from V and 3 bases from J, with 9 bases in between. Per the germline V gene, CDR1 is MGHRA and CDR2 is YSYEKL. The CDR3 covers 13 residues. The chain's CDR3 is CASRRDGYNEQFF. The CDR3 DNA sequence: TGCGCCAGCAGGAGAGACGGCTACAATGAGCAGTTCTTC.

V usage is TRBV12-3 or TRBV12-4 and J usage is TRBJ2-7; 9 nucleotides align to TRBD1. The length of the CDR3 is 14 residues. J gave up 6 bases and V 9 bases, and 12 bases lay outside the gene matches. The CDR3 is CASLLGTGSLEQYF. The CDR3 DNA reads as TGTGCCAGTTTATTAGGGACAGGGTCCCTCGAGCAGTACTTC.

This clonotype turned up a few times. The chain employs TRBV15 and TRBJ2-5; no reliable D call. The germline V and J ends were trimmed by 3 bases and 4 bases, with 9 bases remaining between them. This CDR3 contains 13 residues. Germline-derived CDR1 and CDR2 are LNHNV and YYDKDF (reference sequence). The CDR3 here is CATSRTVPETQYF. DNA of the CDR3: TGTGCCACCAGCAGGACCGTACCAGAGACCCAGTACTTC.

A few counts support this clonotype. The chain couples TRBV7-8 to TRBJ2-1, with 10 nucleotides matching TRBD2. CDR3 length equals 17 residues. Germline trimming cut 1 base from V and 9 bases from J; bases unmatched to any gene: 12. Germline CDR1 is SGHVS and CDR2 is FQNEAQ. This chain's CDR3 is CASSLDTQRGGLGEQFF. The CDR3 DNA sequence: TGTGCCAGCAGCTTAGATACCCAGCGGGGGGGTTTAGGTGAGCAGTTCTTC.

This clonotype was counted a few times. The CDR3 region has the DNA TGTGCCAGCAGCCCCCGGGGTTCAGCGGGGGGCCCAGATACGCAGTATTTT. As protein: CASSPRGSAGGPDTQYF. The chain has TRBV7-3 and TRBJ2-3; 9 bases line up with TRBD2. The CDR3 extends over 17 amino acids. The V segment lost 5 bases and the J segment 4 bases; nucleotides outside the gene matches: 13. Germline CDR1 is SGHTA and CDR2 is FQGTGA.

The V and J genes are TRBV7-9 and TRBJ2-1, with D hard to call. CDR1 is SEHNR, CDR2 FQNEAQ, per germline (reference sequence). The CDR3 is 15 amino acids. Trimming pared 0 bases from V and 5 bases from J, leaving 11 bases between. DNA for the CDR3: TGTGCCAGCAGCTTAGCGCAAGGCGTCCACAATGAGCAGTTCTTC. It yields the protein CASSLAQGVHNEQFF. Variable domain in full (rest from reference TRBV7-9 and TRBJ2-1): DTGVSQNPRHKITKRGQNVTFRCDPISEHNRLYWYRQTLGQGPEFLTYFQNEAQLEKSRLLSDRFSAERPKGSFSTLEIQRTEQGDSAMYLCASSLAQGVHNEQFFGPGTRLTVL.

The chain's CDR3 is CASSPDSFTPDTQYF. DNA of the CDR3: TGTGCCAGCAGCCCGGACAGCTTTACCCCAGATACGCAGTATTTT. The chain combines TRBV7-9 with TRBJ2-3; TRBD1 might be the D (6 bases). Germline CDR1 reads SEHNR; CDR2 reads FQNEAQ (reference sequence). V lost 5 bases and J 4 bases, leaving 16 bases between the germline ends. The CDR3 covers 15 residues.

This clonotype occurred a few times. J is TRBJ2-2 and V is TRBV9, with D unresolved. CDR3 length: 14 amino acids. The germline V and J ends were trimmed by 4 bases and 1 base, with 8 bases remaining between them. Germline V gene sequence: CDR1 SGDLS, CDR2 YYNGEE. The CDR3 nucleotides are TGTGCCAGCAGCCTTCTAGAGAACACCGGGGAGCTGTTTTTT. It yields the protein CASSLLENTGELFF.

This chain links TRBV7-9 with TRBJ2-3, with 7 positions matching TRBD1. The CDR3 is 16 amino acids. The V gene end was trimmed by 0 bases and the J gene end by 4 bases; junction bases not matched to a gene: 7. Germline values: CDR1 SEHNR, CDR2 FQNEAQ (reference sequence). For the CDR3, the DNA is TGTGCCAGCAGCTTAGCGCTCTGGGACAGCCCAGATACGCAGTATTTT. Protein: CASSLALWDSPDTQYF. Full variable domain (remainder filled in from reference TRBV7-9 and TRBJ2-3): DTGVSQNPRHKITKRGQNVTFRCDPISEHNRLYWYRQTLGQGPEFLTYFQNEAQLEKSRLLSDRFSAERPKGSFSTLEIQRTEQGDSAMYLCASSLALWDSPDTQYFGPGTRLTVL.

The V and J genes are TRBV7-9 and TRBJ1-5, with no clear D. This CDR3 is built from 13 residues. Trimming shortened V by 5 bases and J by 5 bases, and 10 bases separated the two germline ends. CDR1 is SEHNR, CDR2 FQNEAQ, per germline (reference sequence). CDR3 coding DNA: TGTGCCAGCAGCCCCGGGAACCATCAGCCCCAGCATTTT. Its translation is CASSPGNHQPQHF. Full variable domain (remainder filled in from reference TRBV7-9 and TRBJ1-5): DTGVSQNPRHKITKRGQNVTFRCDPISEHNRLYWYRQTLGQGPEFLTYFQNEAQLEKSRLLSDRFSAERPKGSFSTLEIQRTEQGDSAMYLCASSPGNHQPQHFGDGTRLSIL.